This paragraph covers one T cell receptor beta chain sequence. The antigen remains unidentified. The entry originates in a study of response to subunit inactivated influenza vaccine. The study's findings and limits: After each seasonal influenza vaccination, few new T cells are recruited, the authors suggested.

Via MiXCR, TCRdb re-called the RT-PCR reads, giving one row per CDR3 protein. The sample has approximately 730,000 distinct CDR3 sequences, approximately 15% seen once. The CDR3 totals 18 residues. CDR1 is MDHEN and CDR2 is SYDVKM in the germline V gene. V gave up 3 bases and J gave up 4 bases; unmatched junction bases: 15. The chain is built from TRBV28 and TRBJ2-5; TRBD2 matches 9 bases. The source of this sequence is a man aged 45-60 years who received an inactivated influenza vaccine. The specimen was PBMCs from blood, collected 14 to 15 days before vaccination. The CDR3 protein is CASSFRLYSGGHRETQYF. In DNA, the CDR3 is TGTGCCAGCAGTTTCCGTCTTTATAGCGGGGGCCATCGAGAGACCCAGTACTTC.